These 32 T cell receptor beta chains came from one sample sequenced in a study of shared clonotypes between healthy human individuals. Using immunoSEQ multiplex PCR, the repertoire was profiled, and TCRdb retains in-frame clones only, with some absent. The sample consists of about 510,000 clones, around 74% of them appearing once. What was sequenced was PBMCs. These TCRs come from a woman aged 40 to 55 in good health. Some clones in this sample may be carry-over from other donors' samples.

The J gene is TRBJ1-1, the V gene TRBV7-2; no clear D gene. The V end was cut by 5 bases, the J end by 1 base, with 17 bases between. The CDR3 contains 16 residues. Germline assignment: CDR1 SGHTA and CDR2 FQGNSA. CDR3 protein: CASSPRATAGNTEAFF. Written as DNA, the CDR3 is TGTGCCAGCAGCCCACGGGCGACGGCGGGGAACACTGAAGCTTTCTTT.

This rearrangement joins TRBV29-1 to TRBJ2-5; 8 bases line up with TRBD1. With 3 bases clipped from V and 0 bases from J, the junction kept 3 bases outside the gene matches. Looked up from germline, CDR1 is SQVTM and CDR2 is ANQGSEA. CDR3 length: 14 amino acids. The CDR3 is CSVDGQGNQETQYF. The CDR3 DNA reads TGCAGCGTTGATGGACAGGGAAACCAAGAGACCCAGTACTTC. Drawing the rest from reference TRBV29-1 and TRBJ2-5, the complete variable domain is SAVISQKPSRDICQRGTSLTIQCQVDSQVTMMFWYRQQPGQSLTLIATANQGSEATYESGFVIDKFPISRPNLTFSTLTVSNMSPEDSSIYLCSVDGQGNQETQYFGPGTRLLVL.

V and J are TRBV5-8 and TRBJ1-1; D is possibly TRBD1 (5 bases). Trimming shortened V by 7 bases and J by 3 bases, and 16 bases separated the two germline ends. Germline V CDR1 and CDR2: SGHTS, YDEGEE. The CDR3 is made up of 14 amino acids. The CDR3 region has the DNA TGTGCCAGCGGAAAATACTCGACAGACACTGAAGCTTTCTTT. It codes for CASGKYSTDTEAFF.

J is TRBJ2-1 and V is TRBV11-2, with 7 bases fitting TRBD1. Germline assignment: CDR1 SGHAT and CDR2 FQNNGV. Trimming took 1 base from V and 6 from J; bases not matched to a gene: 0. This CDR3 has 13 residues. CDR3 DNA: TGTGCCAGCAGCTTAGGGGACAGCAATGAGCAGTTCTTC. Translating it yields CASSLGDSNEQFF.

This sequence joins TRBV5-3 and TRBJ2-1, with 7 bases matching TRBD2. TRBV5-3 is known as an ORF, though its function is uncertain. The CDR3 is 15 amino acids. V lost 0 bases to trimming and J lost 5 bases; unmatched junction nucleotides: 5. In DNA, the CDR3 is TGTGCCAGAAGCTTGGAGGTAGCGGGCCACAATGAGCAGTTCTTC. Translation: CARSLEVAGHNEQFF.

The rearrangement links TRBV11-2 to TRBJ2-7, with D perhaps matching TRBD1 (6 bases). The germline V and J ends were trimmed by 1 base and 3 bases, with 10 bases remaining between them. The CDR3 has 14 residues. CDR1 SGHAT and CDR2 FQNNGV come from the germline V gene. This CDR3 is CASSLVQGNYEQYF. CDR3 in DNA: TGTGCCAGCAGCTTAGTTCAGGGGAACTACGAGCAGTACTTC.

This chain uses TRBV29-1 with TRBJ2-3; 11 bases are a match to TRBD1. Germline CDR1 is SQVTM and CDR2 is ANQGSEA. Trimming took 6 bases from V and 6 from J; bases not matched to a gene: 5. This CDR3 contains 13 residues. This CDR3 reads CSVGQGAWDTQYF. The CDR3 region has the DNA TGCAGCGTCGGACAGGGGGCATGGGATACGCAGTATTTT.

V usage is TRBV28 and J usage is TRBJ1-4, with 11 bases lining up with TRBD1. Trimming took 5 bases from V and 10 from J; bases not matched to a gene: 6. This CDR3 is built from 14 residues. Germline V CDR1 and CDR2: MDHEN, SYDVKM. The CDR3 is CASSTGTGGGKLFF. CDR3 sequence (DNA): TGTGCCAGCAGTACCGGGACAGGGGGTGGAAAACTGTTTTTT.

In its sample, this clone was seen once. The rearrangement links TRBV27 to TRBJ2-5; either TRBD1 or TRBD2 may supply D (6 bases each). The CDR3 runs 13 residues. V gave up 6 bases and J gave up 7 bases, with 15 bases separating them. Germline lookup yields CDR1 MNHEY and CDR2 SMNVEV (reference sequence). The CDR3 DNA reads as TGTGCCAGCAGCACCGGGGGCCGGCGGACCCAGTACTTC. This sequence encodes CASSTGGRRTQYF.

V gene TRBV4-1 combines with J gene TRBJ2-3; D may be TRBD1 (7 bases). CDR3 length: 12 residues. V lost 2 bases to trimming and J lost 8 bases, with 8 bases between them. Germline V gene data show CDR1 as MGHRA and CDR2 as YSYEKL. This CDR3 reads CASSQQGGTQYF. CDR3 in DNA: TGCGCCAGCAGCCAACAGGGGGGTACGCAGTATTTT.

The chain has TRBV19 and TRBJ2-2, with a possible D match to TRBD1 (6 bases). Germline V gene data show CDR1 as LNHDA and CDR2 as SQIVND (reference sequence). Deletions cut 3 bases from V and 4 bases from J, with 12 bases between. This CDR3 comprises 15 residues. CDR3 region: CASSIGKGGTGELFF. Here the CDR3 DNA reads TGTGCCAGTAGTATCGGAAAAGGGGGCACCGGGGAGCTGTTTTTT.

This chain uses TRBV20-1 with TRBJ2-1; no definite D call. CDR3 length: 11 residues. Germline V gene lookup returns CDR1 DFQATT and CDR2 SNEGSKA (reference sequence). For the CDR3, the DNA is TGCAGGGCCGGAATATACAATGAGCAGTTCTTC. Residues: CRAGIYNEQFF.

The gene calls are TRBV19 and TRBJ2-3; a weak D match, TRBD2 (6 bases). This CDR3 region has 14 residues. Looked up from germline, CDR1 is LNHDA and CDR2 is SQIVND (reference sequence). V lost 5 bases and J 6 bases, leaving 15 bases between the germline ends. DNA for the CDR3: TGTGCCAGTAGTCCGAGGCAGGGAGGCGATACGCAGTATTTT. It is translated as CASSPRQGGDTQYF.

This chain uses TRBV20-1 with TRBJ2-3; D ambiguous. The CDR3 length is 11 residues. V was trimmed by 6 bases and J by 2 bases, leaving 6 bases between them. Germline V gene data show CDR1 as DFQATT and CDR2 as SNEGSKA (reference sequence). CDR3 residues: CSAWSTDTQYF. The CDR3, as DNA: TGCAGTGCGTGGTCCACAGATACGCAGTATTTT.

CDR3 in DNA: TGCGCCAGCAGCCCAACCGGGACATTGAGCTCTGGGGCCAACGTCCTGACTTTC. It specifies CASSPTGTLSSGANVLTF. The rearrangement links TRBV5-1 to TRBJ2-6; D might be TRBD1 (6 bases). Germline lookup yields CDR1 SGHRS and CDR2 YFSETQ. V shed 4 bases and J shed 0 bases, with 17 bases lying between them. The CDR3 is 18 amino acids. Full variable domain (remainder filled in from reference TRBV5-1 and TRBJ2-6): KAGVTQTPRYLIKTRGQQVTLSCSPISGHRSVSWYQQTPGQGLQFLFEYFSETQRNKGNFPGRFSGRQFSNSRSEMNVSTLELGDSALYLCASSPTGTLSSGANVLTFGAGSRLTVL.

The chain uses TRBV10-3 and TRBJ1-4; TRBD1 aligns across 9 bases. Germline V gene data show CDR1 as ENHRY and CDR2 as SYGVKD. V was clipped by 6 bases and J by 6 bases; unmatched bases: 5. The CDR3 sequence is 14 residues long. CDR3 bases: TGTGCCATCAGACCGGGACAGGGAGATGAAAAACTGTTTTTT. Residues: CAIRPGQGDEKLFF.

This clone is a singleton in its sample. The chain recombines TRBV28 with TRBJ1-1; D is perhaps TRBD1 (5 bases). CDR3 length equals 14 residues. In germline, CDR1 is MDHEN, CDR2 SYDVKM. The V end lost 7 bases, the J end lost 6 bases, and 18 bases lay between the germline ends. CDR3 sequence: CASTFRQGRAEAFF. The CDR3 DNA is TGTGCCAGCACCTTTCGCCAGGGACGGGCTGAAGCTTTCTTT.

The chain has TRBV27 and TRBJ2-1, with D perhaps matching TRBD1 (6 bases). Germline V gene sequence: CDR1 MNHEY, CDR2 SMNVEV (reference sequence). The CDR3 extends over 13 amino acids. Trimming took 6 bases from V and 6 from J, leaving 12 bases between them. CDR3 coding DNA: TGTGCCAGCAGCTGGGGGCCGGCCAATGAGCAGTTCTTC. Amino acids: CASSWGPANEQFF.

The V call is TRBV6-5, the J call TRBJ2-1; 10 bases line up with TRBD2. The J segment lost 8 bases and the V segment lost 2 bases, leaving 9 bases of the junction unmatched. The CDR3 covers 16 residues. CDR1 and CDR2 from the germline V gene are MNHEY and SVGAGI. CDR3 coding DNA: TGTGCCAGCAGTTACCTCCGGACTAGCGGTCTCGATGAGCAGTTCTTC. Residues: CASSYLRTSGLDEQFF.

The chain recombines TRBV15 with TRBJ2-1; 15 nucleotides agree with TRBD2. The germline gives CDR1 LNHNV, CDR2 YYDKDF (reference sequence). This CDR3 has 17 amino acids. V lost 1 base and J lost 10; bases outside the gene matches: 8. The CDR3 loop reads CATSRGGLAGGPREQFF. Here the CDR3 DNA reads TGTGCCACCAGCAGAGGAGGACTAGCGGGAGGGCCTCGAGAGCAGTTCTTC.

J is TRBJ1-1 and V is TRBV7-9; possibly TRBD1 for D (5 bases). This CDR3 contains 14 residues. Germline lookup yields CDR1 SEHNR and CDR2 FQNEAQ (reference sequence). V was pared by 1 base and J by 4 bases, with 10 bases between. CDR3 sequence: CASSLEGGTTEAFF. The DNA for the CDR3 is TGTGCCAGCAGCTTAGAAGGCGGGACCACTGAAGCTTTCTTT.

V is TRBV29-1 and J is TRBJ2-7; 11 bases are a match to TRBD2. Germline V CDR1 and CDR2: SQVTM, ANQGSEA. The CDR3 has 15 residues. With 6 bases clipped from V and 1 base from J, the junction kept 8 bases outside the gene matches. In DNA form, the CDR3 reads TGCAGCGTGCCGACCGGGACTAGCGGATCCTACGAGCAGTACTTC. This encodes CSVPTGTSGSYEQYF.

This clone has just one count. The V call is TRBV5-1, the J call TRBJ2-7; 9 bases map to TRBD1. The V segment lost 3 bases and the J segment 5 bases; nucleotides outside the gene matches: 12. CDR1 is SGHRS, CDR2 YFSETQ, per germline. This CDR3 has 16 amino acids. The DNA for the CDR3 is TGCGCCAGCAGCTCTGGCAGGGGACAGGGAAACCACGAGCAGTACTTC. Protein sequence: CASSSGRGQGNHEQYF.

Here the CDR3 DNA reads TGTGCCACCAGCAGAGATTTTTTCGAGCAGTACTTC. It is translated as CATSRDFFEQYF. This chain links TRBV15 with TRBJ2-7; D remains unclear. Trimming pared 0 bases from V and 6 bases from J, leaving 6 bases between. The CDR3 is 12 residues long. Per germline, CDR1 LNHNV and CDR2 YYDKDF (reference sequence).

The rearrangement joins TRBV9 to TRBJ2-2; 10 nucleotides line up with TRBD2. Per germline, CDR1 SGDLS and CDR2 YYNGEE. CDR3 length: 15 residues. V lost 0 bases, J lost 4 bases, and 0 bases stayed unmatched. The CDR3 reads CASSVVAGGTGELFF. The CDR3 bases are TGTGCCAGCAGCGTAGTAGCGGGAGGCACCGGGGAGCTGTTTTTT.

This clone was detected only once. The rearrangement links TRBV15 to TRBJ1-2; possible D gene TRBD1, 5 bases. CDR3 length equals 13 residues. Deletions cut 6 bases from V and 8 bases from J, with 16 bases between. From germline, CDR1 is LNHNV and CDR2 YYDKDF (reference sequence). The CDR3 loop is CATRVGGVEGYTF. The CDR3 DNA sequence: TGTGCCACCAGGGTGGGAGGGGTAGAGGGCTACACCTTC. The whole variable domain, filled in from reference TRBV15 and TRBJ1-2, reads DAMVIQNPRYQVTQFGKPVTLSCSQTLNHNVMYWYQQKSSQAPKLLFHYYDKDFNNEADTPDNFQSRRPNTSFCFLDIRSPGLGDTAMYLCATRVGGVEGYTFGSGTRLTVV.

V gene TRBV4-2 combines with J gene TRBJ2-6, with TRBD1 as a possible D gene (6 bases). Germline CDR1 reads LGHNA; CDR2 reads YNFKEQ. V lost 3 bases, J lost 2 bases, and 11 bases lay in between. CDR3 size: 16 residues. The CDR3 here is CASSQATGTGANVLTF. Here the CDR3 DNA reads TGTGCCAGCAGCCAGGCCACAGGGACTGGGGCCAACGTCCTGACTTTC.

The chain couples TRBV27 to TRBJ2-7; D gene uncertain. This CDR3 contains 14 residues. Germline CDR1 and CDR2: MNHEY and SMNVEV (reference sequence). Trimming left V 5 bases short and J 6 bases short, with 17 bases between. This CDR3 reads CASSPPWVVSEQYF. As DNA, the CDR3 is TGTGCCAGCAGTCCCCCCTGGGTGGTTTCCGAGCAGTACTTC.

The gene calls are TRBV30 and TRBJ1-2, with D hard to call. Trimming cost V 7 bases and J 5 bases, with 14 bases left between them. The CDR3 is 12 amino acids. Germline CDR1 GTSNPN, CDR2 SVGIG (reference sequence). The CDR3 region is CASEGARYGYTF. Written as DNA, the CDR3 is TGTGCCTCCGAAGGAGCTAGGTATGGCTACACCTTC.

In its sample, this clone was seen once. The CDR3 DNA follows: TGTGCCAGTACCCCCCGGGGACAGGGGGCCGGCTACACCTTC. As protein: CASTPRGQGAGYTF. This chain connects TRBV19 to TRBJ1-2; 12 nucleotides match TRBD1. CDR3 length equals 14 residues. Germline CDR1 LNHDA, CDR2 SQIVND (reference sequence). The ends lost 7 bases at V and 8 bases at J; junction bases unmatched: 8. Full variable domain (outside the CDR3, taken from reference TRBV19 and TRBJ1-2): DGGITQSPKYLFRKEGQNVTLSCEQNLNHDAMYWYRQDPGQGLRLIYYSQIVNDFQKGDIAEGYSVSREKKESFPLTVTSAQKNPTAFYLCASTPRGQGAGYTFGSGTRLTVV.

The chain carries TRBV5-1 and TRBJ1-1; 9 bases match TRBD1. Per germline, CDR1 SGHRS and CDR2 YFSETQ. CDR3 length: 14 residues. The V segment lost 4 bases and the J segment 5 bases; nucleotides outside the gene matches: 6. The CDR3 here is CASSEDRGGTEAFF. In nucleotides, the CDR3 is TGCGCCAGCAGCGAGGACAGGGGAGGAACTGAAGCTTTCTTT.

Comment on this clone: One end of the junction varies from germline; a read error may be responsible. The chain employs TRBV18 and TRBJ2-4, with D hard to call. The V gene's germline CDR1 is KGHSH and CDR2 LQKENI. The CDR3 has 15 amino acids. The CDR3 here is CASSPRETSKNIQYF. CDR3 bases: TGTGCCAGCTCCCCACGCGAGACAAGCAAAAACATTCAGTACTTC.